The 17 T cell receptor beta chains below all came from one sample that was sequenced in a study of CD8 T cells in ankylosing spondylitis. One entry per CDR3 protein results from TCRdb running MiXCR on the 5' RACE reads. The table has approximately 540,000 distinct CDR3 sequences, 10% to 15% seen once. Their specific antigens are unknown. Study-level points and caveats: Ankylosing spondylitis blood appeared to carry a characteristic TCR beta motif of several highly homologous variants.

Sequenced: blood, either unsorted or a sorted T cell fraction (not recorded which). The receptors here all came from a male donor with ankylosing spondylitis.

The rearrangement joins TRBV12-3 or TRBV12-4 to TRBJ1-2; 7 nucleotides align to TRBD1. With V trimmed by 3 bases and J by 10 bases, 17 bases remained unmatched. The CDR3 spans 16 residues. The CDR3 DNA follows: TGTGCCAGCAGTTTGCTTTACGAGCCGGGACAGCATAACTACACCTTC. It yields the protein CASSLLYEPGQHNYTF.

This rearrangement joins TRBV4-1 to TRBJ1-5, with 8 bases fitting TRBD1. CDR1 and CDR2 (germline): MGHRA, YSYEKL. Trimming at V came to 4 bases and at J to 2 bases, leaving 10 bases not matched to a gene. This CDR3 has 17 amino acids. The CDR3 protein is CASSRDDRGRGNQPQHF. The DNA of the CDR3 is TGCGCCAGCAGCCGAGACGACAGGGGAAGGGGCAATCAGCCCCAGCATTTT.

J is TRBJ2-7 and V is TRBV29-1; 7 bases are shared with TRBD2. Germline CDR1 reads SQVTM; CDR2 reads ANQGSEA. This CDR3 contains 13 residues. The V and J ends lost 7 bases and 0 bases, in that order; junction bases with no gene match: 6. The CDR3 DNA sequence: TGCAGCGCATCTAGCGGTCCCTCCTACGAGCAGTACTTC. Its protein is CSASSGPSYEQYF.

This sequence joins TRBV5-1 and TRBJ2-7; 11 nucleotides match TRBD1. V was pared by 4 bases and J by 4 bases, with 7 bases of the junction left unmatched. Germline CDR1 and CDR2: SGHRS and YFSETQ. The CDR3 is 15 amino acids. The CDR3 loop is CASSLRTGGVYEQYF. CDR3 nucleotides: TGCGCCAGCAGCCTGCGGACAGGGGGCGTTTACGAGCAGTACTTC.

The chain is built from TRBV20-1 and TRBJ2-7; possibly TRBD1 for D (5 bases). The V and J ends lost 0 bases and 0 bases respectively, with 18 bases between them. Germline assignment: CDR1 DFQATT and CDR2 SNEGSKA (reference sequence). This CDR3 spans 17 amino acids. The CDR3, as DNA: TGCAGTGCTAGAGATGGGGCCTGGGCCAAGAGCTCCTACGAGCAGTACTTC. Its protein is CSARDGAWAKSSYEQYF.

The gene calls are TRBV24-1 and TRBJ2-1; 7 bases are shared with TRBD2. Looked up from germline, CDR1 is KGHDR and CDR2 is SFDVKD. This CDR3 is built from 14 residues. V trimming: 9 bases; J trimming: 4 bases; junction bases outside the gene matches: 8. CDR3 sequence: CATSGGRGYNEQFF. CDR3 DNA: TGTGCCACCTCGGGGGGACGGGGATACAATGAGCAGTTCTTC.

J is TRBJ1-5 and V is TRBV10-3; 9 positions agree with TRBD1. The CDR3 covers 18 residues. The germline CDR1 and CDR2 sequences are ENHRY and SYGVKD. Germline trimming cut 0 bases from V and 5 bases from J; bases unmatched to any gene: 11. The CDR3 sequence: CAISESKATGGADQPQHF. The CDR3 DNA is TGTGCCATCAGTGAGTCGAAGGCGACAGGGGGGGCCGATCAGCCCCAGCATTTT.

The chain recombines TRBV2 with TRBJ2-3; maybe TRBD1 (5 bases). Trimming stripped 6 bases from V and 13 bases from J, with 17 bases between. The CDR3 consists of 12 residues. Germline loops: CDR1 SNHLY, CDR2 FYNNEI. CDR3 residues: CASSLVDSLEYF. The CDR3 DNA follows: TGTGCCAGCAGCCTGGTTGACAGCCTGGAGTATTTT.

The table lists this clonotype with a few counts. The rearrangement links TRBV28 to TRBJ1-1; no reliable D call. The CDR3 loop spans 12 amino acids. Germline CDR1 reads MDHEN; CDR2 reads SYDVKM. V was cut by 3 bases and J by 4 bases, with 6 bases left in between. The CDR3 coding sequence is TGTGCCAGCAGTTTCGGGCCCACTGAAGCTTTCTTT. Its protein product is CASSFGPTEAFF.

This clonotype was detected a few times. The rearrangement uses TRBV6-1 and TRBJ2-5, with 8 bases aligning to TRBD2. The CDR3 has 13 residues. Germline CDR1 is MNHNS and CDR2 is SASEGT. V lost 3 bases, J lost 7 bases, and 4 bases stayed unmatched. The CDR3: CASSDERESTQYF. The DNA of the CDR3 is TGTGCCAGCAGTGATGAGCGGGAGTCGACCCAGTACTTC.

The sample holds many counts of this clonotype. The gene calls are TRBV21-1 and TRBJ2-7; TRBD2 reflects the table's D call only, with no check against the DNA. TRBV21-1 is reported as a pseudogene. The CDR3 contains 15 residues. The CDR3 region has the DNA TGTGCCAGCAGCATCTCCGCCTCCGGCTCCTACGAGCAGTACGTC. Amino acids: CASSISASGSYEQYV.

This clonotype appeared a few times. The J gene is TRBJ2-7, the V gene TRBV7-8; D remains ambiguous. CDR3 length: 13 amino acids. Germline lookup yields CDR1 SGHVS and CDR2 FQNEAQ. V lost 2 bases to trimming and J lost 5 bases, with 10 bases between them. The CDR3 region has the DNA TGTGCCAGCAGCTTAAATAGGAATGACGAGCAGTACGTC. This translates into CASSLNRNDEQYV.

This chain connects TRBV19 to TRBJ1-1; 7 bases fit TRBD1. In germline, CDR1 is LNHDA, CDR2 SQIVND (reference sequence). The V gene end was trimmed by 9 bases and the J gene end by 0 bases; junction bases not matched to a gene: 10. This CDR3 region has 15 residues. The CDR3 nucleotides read TGTGCCAGCCAATTTCCGGGACAGATGAACACTGAAGCTTTCTTT. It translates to CASQFPGQMNTEAFF.

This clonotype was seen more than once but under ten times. CDR3 in DNA: TGTGCCAGCAGCCAAGAAGGGCTAGCGGGAGGGGGGACCGGGGAGCTGTTTTTT. Translation: CASSQEGLAGGGTGELFF. The rearrangement joins TRBV3-1 to TRBJ2-2, with 12 bases matching TRBD2. This CDR3 has 18 amino acids. V lost 0 bases to trimming and J lost 5 bases; unmatched junction nucleotides: 7. Germline assignment: CDR1 LGHDT and CDR2 YNNKEL (reference sequence). The complete variable domain, with remaining parts taken from reference TRBV3-1 and TRBJ2-2, reads DTAVSQTPKYLVTQMGNDKSIKCEQNLGHDTMYWYKQDSKKFLKIMFSYNNKELIINETVPNRFSPKSPDKAHLNLHINSLELGDSAVYFCASSQEGLAGGGTGELFFGEGSRLTVL.

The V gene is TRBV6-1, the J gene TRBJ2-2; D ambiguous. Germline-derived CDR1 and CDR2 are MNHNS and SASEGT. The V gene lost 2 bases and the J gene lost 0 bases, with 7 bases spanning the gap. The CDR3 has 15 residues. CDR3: CASSEFRPNTGELFF. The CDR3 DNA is TGTGCCAGCAGTGAATTTCGCCCGAACACCGGGGAGCTGTTTTTT.

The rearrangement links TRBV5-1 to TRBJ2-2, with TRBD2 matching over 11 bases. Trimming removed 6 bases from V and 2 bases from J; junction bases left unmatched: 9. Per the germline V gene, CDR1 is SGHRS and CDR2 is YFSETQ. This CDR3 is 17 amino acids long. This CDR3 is CASKLRGTSGNTGELFF. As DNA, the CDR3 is TGCGCCAGCAAACTTCGGGGGACTAGCGGTAACACCGGGGAGCTGTTTTTT.

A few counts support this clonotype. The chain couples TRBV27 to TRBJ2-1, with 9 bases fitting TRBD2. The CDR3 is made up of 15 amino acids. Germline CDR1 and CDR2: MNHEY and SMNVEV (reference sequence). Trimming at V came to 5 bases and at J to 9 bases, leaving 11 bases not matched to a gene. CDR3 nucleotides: TGTGCCAGCAGTCTTATAGCGGGAGAAGGGCGTGAGCAGTTCTTC. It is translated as CASSLIAGEGREQFF.